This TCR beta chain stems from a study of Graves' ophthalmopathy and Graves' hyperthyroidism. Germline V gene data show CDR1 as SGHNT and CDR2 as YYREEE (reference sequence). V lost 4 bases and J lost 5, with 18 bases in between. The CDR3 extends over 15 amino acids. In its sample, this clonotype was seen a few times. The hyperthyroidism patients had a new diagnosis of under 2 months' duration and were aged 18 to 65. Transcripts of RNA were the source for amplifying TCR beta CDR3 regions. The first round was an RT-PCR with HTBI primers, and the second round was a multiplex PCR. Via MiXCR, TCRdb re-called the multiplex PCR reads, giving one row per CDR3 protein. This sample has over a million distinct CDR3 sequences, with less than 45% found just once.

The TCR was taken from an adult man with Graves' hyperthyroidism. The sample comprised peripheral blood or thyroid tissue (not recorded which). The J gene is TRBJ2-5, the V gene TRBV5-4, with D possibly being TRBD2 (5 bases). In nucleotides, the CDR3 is TGTGCCAGCAGCCGGATCGCAGCGGCTCCGGAGACCCAGTACTTC. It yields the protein CASSRIAAAPETQYF.